Sequencing of this TCR beta chain was carried out in a study of blood T cell repertoires in COVID-19. The overall study: Sites across the United States, Italy and Spain contributed samples from acute and convalescent COVID-19.

The CDR3 contains 14 residues. V lost 4 bases, J lost 3 bases, and 3 bases stayed unmatched. Germline CDR1 and CDR2: ENHRY and SYGVKD. The protocol was immunoSEQ multiplex PCR, while the TCRdb copy is restricted to in-frame clones and leaves out a portion. The sample lists about 160,000 clones; around 87% were seen once. The chain recombines TRBV10-3 with TRBJ2-5; 9 nucleotides align to TRBD2. The sequence came from a woman in her 40s who had been exposed to COVID-19. The sample taken for sequencing was PBMCs or T cells enriched from blood (not recorded which). The DNA for the CDR3 is TGTGCCATCAGTGTTGCTAGCGGGGAAGAGACCCAGTACTTC. Translating gives CAISVASGEETQYF.